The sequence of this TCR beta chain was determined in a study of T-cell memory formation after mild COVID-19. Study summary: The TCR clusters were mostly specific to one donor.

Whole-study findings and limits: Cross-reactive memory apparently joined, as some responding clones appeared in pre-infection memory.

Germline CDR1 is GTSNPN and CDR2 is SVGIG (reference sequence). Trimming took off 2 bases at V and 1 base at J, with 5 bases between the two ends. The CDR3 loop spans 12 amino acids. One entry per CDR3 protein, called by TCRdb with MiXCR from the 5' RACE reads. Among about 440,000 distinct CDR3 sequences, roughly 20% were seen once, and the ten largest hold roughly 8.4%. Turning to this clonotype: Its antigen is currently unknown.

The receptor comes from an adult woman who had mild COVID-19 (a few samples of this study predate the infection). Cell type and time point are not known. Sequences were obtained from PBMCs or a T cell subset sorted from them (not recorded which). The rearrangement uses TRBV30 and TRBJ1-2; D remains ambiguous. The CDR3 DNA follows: TGTGCCTGGAGTACGTATAACTATGGCTACACCTTC. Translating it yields CAWSTYNYGYTF.